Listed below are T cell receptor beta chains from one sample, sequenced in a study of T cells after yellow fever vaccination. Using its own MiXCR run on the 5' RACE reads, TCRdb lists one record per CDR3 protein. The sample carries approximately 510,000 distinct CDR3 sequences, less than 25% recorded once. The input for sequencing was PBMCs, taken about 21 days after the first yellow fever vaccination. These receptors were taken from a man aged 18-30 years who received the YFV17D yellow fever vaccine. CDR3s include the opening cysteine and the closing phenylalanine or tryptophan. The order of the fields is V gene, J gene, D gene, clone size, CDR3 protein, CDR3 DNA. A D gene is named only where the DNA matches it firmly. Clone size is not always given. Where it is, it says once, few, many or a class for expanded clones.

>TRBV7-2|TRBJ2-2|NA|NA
CASSSSNWGGELFF
TGTGCCAGCAGCTCCTCGAACTGGGGCGGGGAGCTGTTTTTT
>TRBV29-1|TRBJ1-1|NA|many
CSVSPGNTEAFF
TGCAGCGTTAGCCCTGGGAACACTGAAGCTTTCTTT
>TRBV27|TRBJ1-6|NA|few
CASKTRDTDSPLHF
TGTGCCAGTAAAACCCGGGACACCGATTCACCCCTCCACTTT
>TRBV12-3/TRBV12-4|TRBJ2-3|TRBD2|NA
CASKEASGFTDTQYF
TGTGCCAGCAAGGAGGCTAGCGGATTCACAGATACGCAGTATTTT
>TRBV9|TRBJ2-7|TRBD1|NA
CASSVGGTGGGYEQYF
TGTGCCAGCAGCGTAGGAGGGACAGGGGGCGGGTACGAGCAGTACTTC
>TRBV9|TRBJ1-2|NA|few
CASSVGSQTYGYTF
TGTGCCAGCAGCGTAGGGTCCCAAACCTATGGCTACACCTTC
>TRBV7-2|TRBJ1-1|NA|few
CASSLVSQGMSEAFF
TGTGCCAGCAGCTTAGTGTCGCAGGGGATGAGTGAAGCTTTCTTT
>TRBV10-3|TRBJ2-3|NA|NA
CAISESRQHTDTQYF
TGTGCCATCAGTGAGTCGCGGCAGCACACAGATACGCAGTATTTT
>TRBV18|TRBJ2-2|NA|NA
CASSPPVTGELFF
TGTGCCAGCTCACCACCGGTCACCGGGGAGCTGTTTTTT
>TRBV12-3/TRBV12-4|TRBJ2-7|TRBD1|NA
CASSPTGQGAYEQYF
TGTGCCAGCAGTCCTACGGGACAGGGGGCCTACGAGCAGTACTTC
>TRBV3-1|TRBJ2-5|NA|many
CASSGGLVETQYF
TGTGCCAGCAGCGGGGGTCTGGTGGAGACCCAGTACTTC
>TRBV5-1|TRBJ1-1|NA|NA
CASSGRESVTEAFF
TGCGCCAGCAGTGGGAGGGAGTCGGTCACTGAAGCTTTCTTT
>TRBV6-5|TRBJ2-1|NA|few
CASSFSLSGTSYNEQFF
TGTGCCAGCAGTTTTTCCTTATCGGGTACCTCCTACAATGAGCAGTTCTTC
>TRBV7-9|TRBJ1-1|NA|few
CASSLEHRAGEAFF
TGTGCCAGCAGCTTAGAGCATAGGGCGGGTGAAGCTTTCTTT
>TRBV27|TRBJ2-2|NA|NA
CASSLSLTTGELFF
TGTGCCAGCAGTCTCTCCCTCACGACCGGGGAGCTGTTTTTT
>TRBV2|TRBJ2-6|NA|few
CASSGTESGANVLTF
TGTGCCAGCAGTGGGACAGAGTCTGGGGCCAACGTCCTGACTTTC
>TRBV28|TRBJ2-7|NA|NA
CASSFSGLGEQYF
TGTGCCAGCAGTTTTTCTGGACTGGGCGAGCAGTACTTC
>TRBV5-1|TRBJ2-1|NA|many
CASSLWDPSLVNEQFF
TGCGCCAGCAGCTTATGGGACCCGTCCCTTGTCAATGAGCAGTTCTTC
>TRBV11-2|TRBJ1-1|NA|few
CASSSPSTAEAFF
TGTGCCAGCAGCTCACCCTCGACAGCAGAAGCTTTCTTT
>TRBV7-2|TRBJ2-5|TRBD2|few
CASSYPGGRETQYF
TGTGCCAGCAGCTATCCGGGGGGGAGGGAGACCCAGTACTTC
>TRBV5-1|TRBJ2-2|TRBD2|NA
CASSSAGGNTGELFF
TGCGCCAGCAGCTCAGCGGGGGGGAACACCGGGGAGCTGTTTTTT
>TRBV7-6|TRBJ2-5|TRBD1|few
CASSLRPGGQETQYF
TGTGCCAGCAGCTTAAGGCCAGGGGGCCAGGAGACCCAGTACTTC
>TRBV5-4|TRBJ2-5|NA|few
CASSAEAPRETQYF
TGTGCCAGCAGCGCCGAGGCCCCGAGGGAGACCCAGTACTTC
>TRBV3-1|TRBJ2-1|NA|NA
CASSLLRDEQFF
TGTGCCAGCAGCCTGCTTCGGGATGAGCAGTTCTTC
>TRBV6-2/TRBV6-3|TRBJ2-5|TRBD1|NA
CASSLRGQVNQETQYF
TGTGCCAGCAGCCTGAGGGGGCAGGTGAACCAAGAGACCCAGTACTTC
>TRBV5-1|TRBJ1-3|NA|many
CASSLGSGSGNTIYF
TGTGCCAGCAGTTTAGGTTCAGGCTCTGGAAACACCATATATTTT
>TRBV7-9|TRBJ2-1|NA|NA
CASRAKGGGPDNEQFF
TGTGCCAGCAGGGCGAAGGGAGGGGGCCCAGACAATGAGCAGTTCTTC
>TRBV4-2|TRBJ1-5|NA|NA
CASSQATRSNQPQHF
TGTGCCAGCAGCCAAGCGACCAGGAGCAATCAGCCCCAGCATTTT
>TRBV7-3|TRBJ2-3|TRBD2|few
CASSLINPPGSGGGLDTQYF
TGTGCCAGCAGCTTAATAAACCCCCCGGGAAGCGGGGGGGGGCTAGATACGCAGTATTTT
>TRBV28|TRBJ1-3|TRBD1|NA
CAIDSGTASRNTIYF
TGTGCAATAGATTCCGGGACAGCCTCAAGAAACACCATATATTTT
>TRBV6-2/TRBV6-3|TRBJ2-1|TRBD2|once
CASSKGREYNEQFF
TGTGCCAGCAGCAAAGGGCGGGAGTACAATGAGCAGTTCTTC
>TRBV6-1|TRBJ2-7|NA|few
CASRPEGNAYEQYF
TGTGCCAGCAGACCCGAGGGGAACGCCTACGAGCAGTACTTC
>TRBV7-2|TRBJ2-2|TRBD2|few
CASSWLAGGELFF
TGTGCCAGCAGCTGGCTAGCGGGAGGGGAGCTGTTTTTT
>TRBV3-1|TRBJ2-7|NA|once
CASSQTSYEQYF
TGTGCCAGCAGCCAAACTAGCTACGAGCAGTACTTC
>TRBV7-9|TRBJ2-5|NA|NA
CASTAGLWSGETQYF
TGTGCCAGCACTGCAGGGTTGTGGTCAGGAGAGACCCAGTACTTC
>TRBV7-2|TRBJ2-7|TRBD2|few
CASSLSGGAVEQYF
TGTGCCAGCAGCCTTAGCGGGGGGGCCGTCGAGCAGTACTTC
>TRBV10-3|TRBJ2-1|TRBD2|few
CAISERSSGGIYEQFF
TGTGCCATCAGTGAGCGCTCTAGCGGGGGTATCTATGAGCAGTTCTTC
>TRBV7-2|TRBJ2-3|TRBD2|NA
CASSNWGGLAGEIYRSADTQYF
TGTGCCAGCAGCAACTGGGGGGGACTAGCGGGGGAGATATACCGTAGCGCAGATACGCAGTATTTT
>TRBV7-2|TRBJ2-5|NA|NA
CASSLVGTRKETQYF
TGTGCCAGCAGCTTAGTCGGGACACGCAAAGAGACCCAGTACTTC
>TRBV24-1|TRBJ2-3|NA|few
CATSQASSTDTQYF
TGTGCCACCTCACAGGCGAGTAGCACAGATACGCAGTATTTT
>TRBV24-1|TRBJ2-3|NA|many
CATSDYDTQYF
TGTGCCACCAGTGATTACGATACGCAGTATTTT